This T cell receptor beta chain was found in a study of molecular identifiers for immune sequencing clone quantification. Study in general: Four of five splits of RNA from roughly 20,000 or 100,000 naive CD8 cells were sequenced in replicates. Study-wide points: Clonotypes topping 20 RNA copies carried over 97% of effector molecules but under 1% of naive ones.

This clonotype was picked up many times. The target antigen is unknown. The authors gated naive CD8 T cells as CD8+CD4-CCR7+CD45RA+ for sorting. It was with previously described methods and listed TCR primers that bulk TCR libraries were made. TCRdb redid the calling of the PCR reads with MiXCR, one entry per CDR3 protein. Of a few hundred thousand distinct CDR3 sequences listed, 24% are singletons. Germline lookup yields CDR1 SGHTA and CDR2 FQGNSA. CDR3 size: 15 residues. V was clipped by 1 base and J by 5 bases; unmatched bases: 7. This rearrangement joins TRBV7-2 to TRBJ1-1; 7 nucleotides align to TRBD1. The TCR sequence derives from a human donor in good health. Some libraries in this study had Jurkat cell RNA spiked in. The specimen sequenced was naive CD8+ T cells from blood, with Jurkat cell RNA spiked in. Sample subset: FACS-sorted CD8+CD4-CCR7+CD45RA+ naive T cells. Here the CDR3 DNA reads TGTGCCAGCAGCTTAGACAGGGGAAAGGGGACTGAAGCTTTCTTT. This codes for CASSLDRGKGTEAFF.